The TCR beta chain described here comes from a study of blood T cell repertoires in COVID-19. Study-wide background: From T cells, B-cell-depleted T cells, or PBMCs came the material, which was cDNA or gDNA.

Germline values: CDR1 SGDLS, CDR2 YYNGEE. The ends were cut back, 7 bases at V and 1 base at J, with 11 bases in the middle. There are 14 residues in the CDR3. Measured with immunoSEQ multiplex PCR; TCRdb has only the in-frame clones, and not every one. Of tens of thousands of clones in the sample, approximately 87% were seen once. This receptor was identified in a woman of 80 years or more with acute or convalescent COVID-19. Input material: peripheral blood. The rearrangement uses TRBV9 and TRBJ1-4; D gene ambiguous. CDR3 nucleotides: TGTGCCAGCGGAGGCCTGGGAACTAATGAAAAACTGTTTTTT. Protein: CASGGLGTNEKLFF.